What follows is one TCR beta chain and its context. These data are taken from a study of T-cell reconstitution after alpha-beta-depleted transplantation in children. The authors prepared the TCRbeta library with unique molecular identifiers. TCRdb reprocessed the PCR reads via MiXCR and lists one record per CDR3 protein. The sample holds some 520,000 distinct CDR3 sequences, roughly 33% seen once. The CDR3 has 13 residues. Germline assignment: CDR1 ENHRY and CDR2 SYGVKD. Germline trimming cut 8 bases from V and 5 bases from J; bases unmatched to any gene: 3. This material consisted of PBMCs from the stem cell graft donor, taken from the stem cell graft. The clonotype comes from a human donor who donated a stem cell graft to a child with aplastic anemia. The chain joins TRBV10-3 to TRBJ1-5, with 10 nucleotides matching TRBD1. CDR3 residues: CAIGGTGDQPQHF. The CDR3 DNA follows: TGTGCCATCGGCGGGACAGGGGATCAGCCCCAGCATTTT.